This is a list of T cell receptor beta chains from one sample in a study of blood T cell repertoires in COVID-19. TCRdb keeps only in-frame clones here, not all; method: immunoSEQ multiplex PCR. The table lists roughly 64,000 clones, around 73% of them singletons. What was sequenced was peripheral blood. These receptors were obtained from a man aged 55 to 69 with COVID-19, enrolled during active disease. CDR3s include the opening cysteine and the closing phenylalanine or tryptophan. A D gene is named only where the DNA matches it firmly. Clone sizes are given selectively: once, few, many, or a class where the clone is expanded.

D gene	V gene	clone size	J gene	CDR3 protein	CDR3 DNA
-	TRBV7-3	-	TRBJ2-7	CASSLAPGRSYEQYF	TGTGCCAGCAGCTTAGCCCCGGGGAGATCCTACGAGCAGTACTTC
-	TRBV28	few	TRBJ1-3	CASSQGRNTIYF	TGTGCCAGCAGTCAGGGAAGAAACACCATATATTTT
TRBD1	TRBV6-5	-	TRBJ1-3	CASSTLGTGSSIYF	TGTGCCAGCAGTACCCTCGGGACAGGGAGTTCCATATATTTT
TRBD2	TRBV30	-	TRBJ2-2	CAWSAGLAGGELFF	TGTGCCTGGAGTGCGGGACTAGCAGGCGGGGAGCTGTTTTTT
-	TRBV3-1/TRBV3-2	-	TRBJ1-1	CASSHLWEGGTNTEAFF	TGTGCCAGCAGCCACCTATGGGAGGGGGGGACGAACACTGAAGCTTTCTTT
-	TRBV5-1	-	TRBJ2-3	CASARQGFTDTQYF	TGCGCCAGCGCGCGACAAGGATTCACAGATACGCAGTATTTT
-	TRBV27	-	TRBJ2-2	CASRRTRENTGELFF	TGTGCCAGCAGAAGGACTCGAGAGAACACCGGGGAGCTGTTTTTT
TRBD1	TRBV27	once	TRBJ2-7	CASSSHPGTASYEQYF	TGTGCCAGCAGTTCCCACCCCGGGACAGCGAGCTACGAGCAGTACTTC
TRBD1	TRBV7-9	many	TRBJ2-1	CASSTRTGIGEQFF	TGTGCCAGCAGCACCAGGACAGGGATTGGTGAGCAGTTCTTC
-	TRBV21-1	-	TRBJ2-6	CASSNVQCFGANVLTF	TGTGCCAGCAGCAACGTTCAGTGCTTTGGGGCCAACGTCCTGACTTTC
-	TRBV5-1	-	TRBJ2-5	CASSYDSSGTQYF	TGCGCCAGCAGCTACGACAGCTCCGGGACCCAGTACTTC
-	TRBV10-2	-	TRBJ2-1	CASSVAGAWNEQFF	TGCGCCAGCAGTGTGGCAGGGGCTTGGAATGAGCAGTTCTTC
TRBD1	TRBV5-1	-	TRBJ2-1	CASSLANRGSYNEQFF	TGCGCCAGCAGCTTGGCCAACAGGGGGTCCTACAATGAGCAGTTCTTC
-	TRBV11-3	-	TRBJ2-1	CASSLVVWAREQFF	TGTGCCAGCAGCTTAGTAGTCTGGGCCCGCGAGCAGTTCTTC
-	TRBV2	-	TRBJ2-3	CGGQLTDTQYF	TGTGGGGGGCAGCTTACAGATACGCAGTATTTT
TRBD1	TRBV28	-	TRBJ2-2	CASLTGAGTGELFF	TGTGCCAGCCTGACAGGGGCGGGCACCGGGGAGCTGTTTTTT
-	TRBV11-3	-	TRBJ2-7	CASSQQYEQYF	TGTGCCAGCAGTCAACAATACGAGCAGTACTTC
TRBD2	TRBV11-2	-	TRBJ2-3	CASSSKAGGADTQYF	TGTGCCAGCAGCTCGAAAGCGGGAGGGGCAGATACGCAGTATTTT
-	TRBV15	few	TRBJ1-5	CATSRAGVGQPQHF	TGTGCCACCAGCAGAGCAGGGGTTGGACAGCCCCAGCATTTT
-	TRBV29-1	-	TRBJ1-6	CSVGAGDYNSPLHF	TGCAGCGTTGGGGCAGGGGATTATAATTCACCCCTCCACTTT
-	TRBV11-2	-	TRBJ2-7	CASSSIRSETIYEQYF	TGTGCCAGCAGCTCCATCCGAAGCGAGACGATTTACGAGCAGTACTTC
-	TRBV11-3	few	TRBJ2-3	CASSISSTQYF	TGTGCCAGCAGCATCTCGTCTACGCAGTATTTT
TRBD2	TRBV5-1	few	TRBJ2-7	CASSISGVEQYF	TGCGCCAGCAGCATTAGCGGGGTCGAGCAGTACTTC
-	TRBV18	-	TRBJ2-5	CASSLTNQETQYF	TGTGCCAGCTCACTCACTAACCAAGAGACCCAGTACTTC
-	TRBV12-3/TRBV12-4	-	TRBJ1-1	CASKGERSTEAFF	TGTGCCAGCAAGGGGGAGAGGAGCACTGAAGCTTTCTTT
-	TRBV11-3	-	TRBJ2-2	CASSLDPRGGANTGELFF	TGTGCCAGCAGCTTAGACCCTAGAGGGGGAGCGAACACCGGGGAGCTGTTTTTT
TRBD1	TRBV9	-	TRBJ2-1	CASSYRGLSYNEQFF	TGTGCCAGCAGTTACAGGGGCCTCTCCTACAATGAGCAGTTCTTC
TRBD1	TRBV7-6	few	TRBJ1-3	CASSLRDRGSGNTIYF	TGTGCCAGCAGCTTACGTGACAGGGGCTCTGGAAACACCATATATTTT
-	TRBV6-4	-	TRBJ2-2	CASSDLGDTGELFF	TGTGCCAGCAGTGACTTGGGAGACACCGGGGAGCTGTTTTTT
TRBD2	TRBV4-1	-	TRBJ2-5	CASSQALFEAGEETQYF	TGCGCCAGCAGCCAAGCTCTTTTCGAAGCGGGAGAAGAGACCCAGTACTTC
-	TRBV7-2	-	TRBJ2-1	CASSWSGTQYNEQFF	TGTGCCAGCAGCTGGTCCGGGACTCAGTACAATGAGCAGTTCTTC
TRBD2	TRBV7-9	few	TRBJ2-2	CASSYSGGTGELFF	TGTGCCAGCAGTTACAGCGGGGGAACCGGGGAGCTGTTTTTT
-	TRBV25-1	-	TRBJ2-3	CASSDPAGPGDTQYF	TGTGCCAGCAGTGACCCAGCGGGTCCAGGAGATACGCAGTATTTT
-	TRBV30	once	TRBJ2-7	CAWSAYNEQYF	TGTGCCTGGAGTGCTTATAACGAGCAGTACTTC
-	TRBV28	-	TRBJ2-2	CASRSPALSTGELFF	TGTGCCAGCAGATCCCCCGCGCTGTCCACCGGGGAGCTGTTTTTT
-	TRBV19	-	TRBJ2-1	CASMWSVGDNEQFF	TGTGCCAGTATGTGGAGTGTGGGTGATAATGAGCAGTTCTTC
-	TRBV11-2	-	TRBJ2-4	CASTEQRAKNIQYF	TGTGCCAGCACCGAGCAACGAGCCAAAAACATTCAGTACTTC
-	TRBV19	-	TRBJ1-6	CASRTPTGYNSPLHF	TGTGCCAGTAGGACTCCGACAGGCTATAATTCACCCCTCCACTTT
-	TRBV30	-	TRBJ2-1	CAWTVTSRNEQFF	TGTGCCTGGACCGTAACCTCCCGGAATGAGCAGTTCTTC
TRBD1	TRBV16	many	TRBJ1-1	CASSQSSDREAFF	TGTGCCAGCAGCCAATCCTCGGACAGGGAAGCTTTCTTT
TRBD1	TRBV19	-	TRBJ1-6	CTSLGDSENSPLHF	TGTACCAGCCTAGGGGACAGTGAAAATTCACCCCTCCACTTT
-	TRBV30	-	TRBJ2-7	CAWSVARAGEQYF	TGTGCCTGGAGTGTAGCGAGGGCAGGCGAGCAGTACTTC
-	TRBV9	few	TRBJ2-5	CASSVEMGGETQYF	TGTGCCAGCAGCGTAGAAATGGGGGGAGAGACCCAGTACTTC
-	TRBV6-5	once	TRBJ2-3	CASRETFHTQYF	TGTGCCAGCAGAGAGACTTTTCATACGCAGTATTTT
-	TRBV5-1	-	TRBJ2-7	CASSAGPGYEQYF	TGCGCCAGCAGCGCGGGGCCGGGTTACGAGCAGTACTTC
TRBD2	TRBV10-3	-	TRBJ2-7	CAAGNGTSGLYEQYF	TGTGCCGCGGGGAATGGGACTAGCGGGTTATACGAGCAGTACTTC